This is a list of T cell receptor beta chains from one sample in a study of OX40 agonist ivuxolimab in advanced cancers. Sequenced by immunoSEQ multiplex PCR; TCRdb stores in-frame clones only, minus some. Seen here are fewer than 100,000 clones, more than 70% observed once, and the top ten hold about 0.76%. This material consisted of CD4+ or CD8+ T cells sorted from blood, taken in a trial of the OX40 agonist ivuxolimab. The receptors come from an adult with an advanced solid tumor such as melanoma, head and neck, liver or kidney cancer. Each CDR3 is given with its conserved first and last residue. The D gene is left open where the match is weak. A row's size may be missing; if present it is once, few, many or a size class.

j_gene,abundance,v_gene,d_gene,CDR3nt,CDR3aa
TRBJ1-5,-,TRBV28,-,TGTGCCAGCTACAGAGGGCCAAATCAGCCCCAGCATTTT,CASYRGPNQPQHF
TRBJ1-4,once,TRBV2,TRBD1,TGTGCCAGCAGTGGACAGGGTACTAATGAAAAACTGTTTTTT,CASSGQGTNEKLFF
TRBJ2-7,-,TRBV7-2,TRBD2,TGTGCCAGCAGCAGAAGGACTAGCGGCTACTACGAGCAGTACTTC,CASSRRTSGYYEQYF
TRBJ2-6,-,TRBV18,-,TGTGCCAGCTCACCGGGGGCCTCTGGGGCCAACGTCCTGACTTTC,CASSPGASGANVLTF
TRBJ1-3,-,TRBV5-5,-,TGTGCCAGCAGCTTCTCAGGCTCTGGAAACACCATATATTTT,CASSFSGSGNTIYF
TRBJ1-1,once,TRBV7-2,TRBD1,TGTGCCAGCAGCTACCCGGACAGGCGGCCCAACACTGAAGCTTTCTTT,CASSYPDRRPNTEAFF
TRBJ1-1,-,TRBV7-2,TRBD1,TGTGCCAGCAGCCCCCGGACGGGACAGGGGGACACTGAAGCTTTCTTT,CASSPRTGQGDTEAFF
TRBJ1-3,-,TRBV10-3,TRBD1,TGTGCCATCAGTGATGGTGGACAGGGGGCTGGAAACACCATATATTTT,CAISDGGQGAGNTIYF
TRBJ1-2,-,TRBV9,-,TGTGCCAGCAGCGCTGACAGCCACTATGGCTACACCTTC,CASSADSHYGYTF
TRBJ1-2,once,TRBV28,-,TGTGCCAGCAGTCCCCCGCCTAACTATGGCTACACCTTC,CASSPPPNYGYTF
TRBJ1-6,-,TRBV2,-,TGTGCCAGCAGTGGACAGCCTAATTCACCCCTCCACTTT,CASSGQPNSPLHF
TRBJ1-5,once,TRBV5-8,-,TGTGCCAGCAGCTTGGATCATAGGGGTAGCAATCAGCCCCAGCATTTT,CASSLDHRGSNQPQHF
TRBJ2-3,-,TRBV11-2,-,TGTGCCAGCAGTCCCCTAGCGTTGGATACGCAGTATTTT,CASSPLALDTQYF
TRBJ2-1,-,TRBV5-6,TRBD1,TGTGCCAGCAGCTGGGACAGGGGATCCAATGAGCAGTTCTTC,CASSWDRGSNEQFF
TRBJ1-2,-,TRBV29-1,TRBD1,TGCAGCGTTGAGGACAGGCCGAGGGGCTACACCTTC,CSVEDRPRGYTF
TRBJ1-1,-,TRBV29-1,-,TGCAGCGTTGGTAGGGCCGACACTGAAGCTTTCTTT,CSVGRADTEAFF
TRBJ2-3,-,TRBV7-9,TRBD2,TGTGCCAGCAGCCCCGAACTAGCGGGCACAGATACGCAGTATTTT,CASSPELAGTDTQYF